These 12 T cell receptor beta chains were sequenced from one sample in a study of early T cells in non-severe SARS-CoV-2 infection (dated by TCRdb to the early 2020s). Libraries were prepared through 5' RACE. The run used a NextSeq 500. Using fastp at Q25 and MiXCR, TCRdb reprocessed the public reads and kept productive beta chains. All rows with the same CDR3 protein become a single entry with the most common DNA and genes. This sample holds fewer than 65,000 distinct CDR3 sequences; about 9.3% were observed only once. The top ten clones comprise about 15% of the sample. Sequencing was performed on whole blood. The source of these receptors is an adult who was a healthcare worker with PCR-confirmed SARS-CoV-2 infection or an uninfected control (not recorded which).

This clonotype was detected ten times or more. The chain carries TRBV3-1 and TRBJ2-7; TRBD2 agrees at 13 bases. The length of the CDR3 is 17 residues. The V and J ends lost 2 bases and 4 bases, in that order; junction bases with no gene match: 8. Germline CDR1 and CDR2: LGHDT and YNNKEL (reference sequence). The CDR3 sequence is CASSQRGPTSGRYEQYF. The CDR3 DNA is TGTGCCAGCAGCCAAAGGGGGCCGACTAGCGGGAGGTACGAGCAGTACTTC.

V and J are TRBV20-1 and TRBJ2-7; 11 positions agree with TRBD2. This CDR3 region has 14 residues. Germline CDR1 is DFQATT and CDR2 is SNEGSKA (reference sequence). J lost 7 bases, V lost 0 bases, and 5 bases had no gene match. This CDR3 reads CSARELAGAWEQYF. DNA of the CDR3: TGCAGTGCTAGAGAACTAGCGGGAGCGTGGGAGCAGTACTTC.

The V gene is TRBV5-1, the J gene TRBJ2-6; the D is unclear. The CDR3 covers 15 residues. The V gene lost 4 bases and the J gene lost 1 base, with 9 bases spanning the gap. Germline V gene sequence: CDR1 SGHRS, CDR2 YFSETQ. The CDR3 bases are TGCGCCAGCAGCCTGGCGTTATCTGGGGCCAACGTCCTGACTTTC. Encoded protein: CASSLALSGANVLTF. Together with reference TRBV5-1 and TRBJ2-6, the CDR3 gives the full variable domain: KAGVTQTPRYLIKTRGQQVTLSCSPISGHRSVSWYQQTPGQGLQFLFEYFSETQRNKGNFPGRFSGRQFSNSRSEMNVSTLELGDSALYLCASSLALSGANVLTFGAGSRLTVL.

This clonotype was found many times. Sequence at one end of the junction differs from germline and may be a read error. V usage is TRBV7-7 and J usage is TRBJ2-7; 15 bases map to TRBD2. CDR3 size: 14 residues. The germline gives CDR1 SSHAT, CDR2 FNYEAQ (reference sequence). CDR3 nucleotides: TGTGCTAGCAGCACGGGACTAGCGGGAGGCGAGCAGTACTTC. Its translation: CASSTGLAGGEQYF.

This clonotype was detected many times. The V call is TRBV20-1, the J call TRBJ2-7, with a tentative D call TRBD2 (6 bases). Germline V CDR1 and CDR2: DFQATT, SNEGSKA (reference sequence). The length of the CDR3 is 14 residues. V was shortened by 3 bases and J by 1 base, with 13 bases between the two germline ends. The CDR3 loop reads CSASPAGFSYEQYF. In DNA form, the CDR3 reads TGCAGTGCTAGCCCTGCGGGGTTTTCCTACGAGCAGTACTTC.

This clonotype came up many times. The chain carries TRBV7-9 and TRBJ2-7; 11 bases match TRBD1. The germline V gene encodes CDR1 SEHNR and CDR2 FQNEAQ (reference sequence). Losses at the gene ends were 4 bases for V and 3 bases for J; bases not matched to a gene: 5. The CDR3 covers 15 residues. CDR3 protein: CASSSPGQGDYEQYF. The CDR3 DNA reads TGTGCCAGCAGCTCCCCGGGACAGGGGGACTACGAGCAGTACTTC.

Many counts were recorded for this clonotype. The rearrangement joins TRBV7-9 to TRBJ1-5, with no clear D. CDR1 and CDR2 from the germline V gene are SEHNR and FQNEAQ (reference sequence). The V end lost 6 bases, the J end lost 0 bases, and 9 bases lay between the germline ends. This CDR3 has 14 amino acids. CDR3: CASSDRASNQPQHF. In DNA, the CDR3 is TGTGCCAGCAGTGACCGGGCTAGCAATCAGCCCCAGCATTTT.

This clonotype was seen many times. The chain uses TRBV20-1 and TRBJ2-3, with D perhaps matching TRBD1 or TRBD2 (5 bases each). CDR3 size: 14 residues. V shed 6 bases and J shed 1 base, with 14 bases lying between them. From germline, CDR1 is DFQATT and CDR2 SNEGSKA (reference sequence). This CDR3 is CSANTGPGTDTQYF. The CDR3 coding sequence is TGCAGTGCAAACACGGGACCCGGCACAGATACGCAGTATTTT.

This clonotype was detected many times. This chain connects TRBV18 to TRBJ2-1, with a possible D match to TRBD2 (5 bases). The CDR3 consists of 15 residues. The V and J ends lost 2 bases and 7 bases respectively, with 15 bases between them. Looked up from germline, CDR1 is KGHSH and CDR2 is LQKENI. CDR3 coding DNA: TGTGCCAGCTCACCAAGGCTAGCAGGAATAAATGAGCAGTTCTTC. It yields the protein CASSPRLAGINEQFF.

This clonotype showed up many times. The CDR3 here is CASSFLVGNGYTF. As DNA, the CDR3 is TGTGCCAGCAGCTTCCTTGTGGGGAATGGCTACACCTTC. V is TRBV7-9 and J is TRBJ1-2, with D hard to call. V was trimmed by 3 bases and J by 6 bases, leaving 11 bases between them. Germline CDR1 SEHNR, CDR2 FQNEAQ (reference sequence). The CDR3 spans 13 residues.

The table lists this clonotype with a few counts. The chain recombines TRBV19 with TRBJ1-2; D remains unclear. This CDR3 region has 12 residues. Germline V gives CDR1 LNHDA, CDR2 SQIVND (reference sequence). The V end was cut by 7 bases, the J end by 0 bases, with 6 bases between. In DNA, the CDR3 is TGTGCCAGTAAAGTCCCTAACTATGGCTACACCTTC. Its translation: CASKVPNYGYTF.

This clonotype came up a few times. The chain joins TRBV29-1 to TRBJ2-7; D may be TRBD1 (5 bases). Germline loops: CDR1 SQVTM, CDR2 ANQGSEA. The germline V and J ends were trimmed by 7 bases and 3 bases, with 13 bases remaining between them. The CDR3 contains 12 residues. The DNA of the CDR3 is TGCAGCGCGACAGTGTCGAACTACGAGCAGTACTTC. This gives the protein CSATVSNYEQYF.